This T cell receptor beta chain stems from a study of human CD8 memory T cell subsets. Investigators built TCR beta libraries using UMI-labeled 5' RACE. Following a re-call of the 5' RACE reads, TCRdb has one entry per CDR3 protein and lacks DNA. In all, the sample yields under 7,000 distinct CDR3 sequences. The germline CDR1 and CDR2 sequences are LGHNA and YNFKEQ. The CDR3 extends over 17 amino acids. This clonotype is called medium-sized (0.01 to 0.1%) based on its frequency. TPEX cells were CCR7+ PD-1+ TIGIT+ early memory CD8+ T cells with exhausted-like traits. Buffy coats of healthy donors provided the PBMC used.

Sequenced sample: CD8+ T cells from PBMCs. The chain is built from TRBV4-2 and TRBJ2-7; TCRdb's D call, TRBD2, is unchecked because there is no DNA. The origin of this receptor is a human donor in good health. CDR3 loop: CASSQFMIAEPSYEQYF.